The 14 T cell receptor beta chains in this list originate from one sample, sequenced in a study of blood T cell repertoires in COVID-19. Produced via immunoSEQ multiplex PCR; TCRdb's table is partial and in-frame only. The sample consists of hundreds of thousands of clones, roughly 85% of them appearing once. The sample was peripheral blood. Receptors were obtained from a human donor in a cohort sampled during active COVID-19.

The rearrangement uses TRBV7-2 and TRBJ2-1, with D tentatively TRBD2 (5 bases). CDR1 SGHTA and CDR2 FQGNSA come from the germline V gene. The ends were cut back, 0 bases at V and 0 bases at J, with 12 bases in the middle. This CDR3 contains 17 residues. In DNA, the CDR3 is TGTGCCAGCAGCTTAGCTCCGATAGGGAGCTCCTACAATGAGCAGTTCTTC. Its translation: CASSLAPIGSSYNEQFF.

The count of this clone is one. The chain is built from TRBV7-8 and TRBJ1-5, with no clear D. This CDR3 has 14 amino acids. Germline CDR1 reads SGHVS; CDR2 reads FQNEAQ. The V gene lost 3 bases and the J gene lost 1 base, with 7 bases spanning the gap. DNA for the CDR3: TGTGCCAGCAGCTTCGTAGCCAGCAATCAGCCCCAGCATTTT. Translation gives CASSFVASNQPQHF.

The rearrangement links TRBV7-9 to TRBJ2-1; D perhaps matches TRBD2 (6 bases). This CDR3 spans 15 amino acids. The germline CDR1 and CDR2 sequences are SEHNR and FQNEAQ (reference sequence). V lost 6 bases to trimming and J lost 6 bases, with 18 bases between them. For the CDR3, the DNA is TGTGCCAGCAGAGCCGGGACTGAGACGGGCAATGAGCAGTTCTTC. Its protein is CASRAGTETGNEQFF.

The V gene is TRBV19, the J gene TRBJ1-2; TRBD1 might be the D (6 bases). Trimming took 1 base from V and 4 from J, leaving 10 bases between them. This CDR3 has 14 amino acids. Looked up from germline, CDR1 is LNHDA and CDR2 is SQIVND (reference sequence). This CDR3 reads CASSIAGTIYGYTF. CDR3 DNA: TGTGCCAGTAGTATAGCTGGGACAATCTATGGCTACACCTTC.

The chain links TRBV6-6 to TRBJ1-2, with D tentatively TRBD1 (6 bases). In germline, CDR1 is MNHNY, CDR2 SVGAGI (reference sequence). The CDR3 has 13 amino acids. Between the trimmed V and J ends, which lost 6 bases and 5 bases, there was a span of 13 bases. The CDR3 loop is CASRRDTDYGYTF. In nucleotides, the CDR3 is TGTGCCAGCAGAAGGGACACGGATTATGGCTACACCTTC.

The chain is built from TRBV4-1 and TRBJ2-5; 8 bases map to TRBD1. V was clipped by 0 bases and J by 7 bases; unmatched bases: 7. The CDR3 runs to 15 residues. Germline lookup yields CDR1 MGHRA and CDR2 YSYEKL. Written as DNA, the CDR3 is TGCGCCAGCAGCCAAGATCCGACAGGGGAAGGGACCCAGTACTTC. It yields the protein CASSQDPTGEGTQYF.

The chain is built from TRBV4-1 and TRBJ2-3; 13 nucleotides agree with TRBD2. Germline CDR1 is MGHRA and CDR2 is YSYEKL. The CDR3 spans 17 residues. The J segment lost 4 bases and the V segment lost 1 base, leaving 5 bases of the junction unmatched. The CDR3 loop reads CASSQGRLAGGSDTQYF. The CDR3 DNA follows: TGCGCCAGCAGCCAAGGCAGACTAGCGGGAGGATCAGATACGCAGTATTTT.

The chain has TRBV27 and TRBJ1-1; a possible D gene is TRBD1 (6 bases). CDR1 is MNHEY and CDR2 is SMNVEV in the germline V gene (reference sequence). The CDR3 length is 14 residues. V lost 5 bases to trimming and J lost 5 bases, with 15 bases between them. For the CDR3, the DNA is TGTGCCAGCAGTGGGGCAGGGGCCAAAACTGAAGCTTTCTTT. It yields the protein CASSGAGAKTEAFF.

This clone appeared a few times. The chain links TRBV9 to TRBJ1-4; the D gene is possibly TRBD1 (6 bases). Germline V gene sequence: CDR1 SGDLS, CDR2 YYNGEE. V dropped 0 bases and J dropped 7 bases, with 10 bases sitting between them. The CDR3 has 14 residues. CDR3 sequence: CASSVGTESEKLFF. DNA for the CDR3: TGTGCCAGCAGCGTAGGGACAGAGAGTGAAAAACTGTTTTTT.

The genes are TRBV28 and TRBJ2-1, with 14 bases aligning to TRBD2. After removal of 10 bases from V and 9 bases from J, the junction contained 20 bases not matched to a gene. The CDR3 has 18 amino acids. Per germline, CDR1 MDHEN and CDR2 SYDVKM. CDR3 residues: CATILLGTSGRKLGEQFF. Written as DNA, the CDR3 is TGTGCCACCATTCTCCTGGGGACTAGCGGGAGAAAATTGGGTGAGCAGTTCTTC.

The DNA for the CDR3 is TGTGCCAGCAGCCAATACTCTTCACGGGATCTTAACAATGAGCAGTTCTTC. Amino acid sequence: CASSQYSSRDLNNEQFF. The chain carries TRBV4-2 and TRBJ2-1; weak D call: TRBD2 (5 bases). Trimming stripped 2 bases from V and 5 bases from J, with 19 bases between. Germline-derived CDR1 and CDR2 are LGHNA and YNFKEQ. This CDR3 region has 17 residues.

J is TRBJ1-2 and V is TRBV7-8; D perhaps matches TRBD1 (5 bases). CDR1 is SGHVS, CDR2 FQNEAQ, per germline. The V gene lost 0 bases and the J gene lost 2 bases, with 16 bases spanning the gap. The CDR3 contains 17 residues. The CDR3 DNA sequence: TGTGCCAGCAGCTTAGCGTCCGGGGGGGGGAGCAACTATGGCTACACCTTC. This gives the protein CASSLASGGGSNYGYTF.

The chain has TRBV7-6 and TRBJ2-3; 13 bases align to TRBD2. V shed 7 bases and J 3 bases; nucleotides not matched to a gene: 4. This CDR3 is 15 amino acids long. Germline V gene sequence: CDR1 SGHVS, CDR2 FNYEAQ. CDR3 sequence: CASMQTSGGTDTQYF. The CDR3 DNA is TGTGCCAGCATGCAGACTAGCGGGGGGACAGATACGCAGTATTTT.

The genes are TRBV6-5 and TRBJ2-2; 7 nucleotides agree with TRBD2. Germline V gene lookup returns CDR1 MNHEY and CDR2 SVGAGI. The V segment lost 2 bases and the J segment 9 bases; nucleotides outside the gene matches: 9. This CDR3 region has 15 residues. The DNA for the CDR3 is TGTGCCAGCAGTTACATAGGAGCGGGAAGAAGGGAGCTGTTTTTT. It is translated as CASSYIGAGRRELFF.